Listed below are T cell receptor beta chains from one sample, sequenced in a study of blood T cells in healthy people across ages. Using its own MiXCR run on the 5' RACE reads, TCRdb lists one record per CDR3 protein. The sample has some 1,500,000 distinct CDR3 sequences, approximately 42% seen once. Sequenced sample: blood. The source of these receptors is a woman between 18 and 29 years old in good health. CDR3s include the opening cysteine and the closing phenylalanine or tryptophan. The D gene is left open where the match is weak. Clone size is shown for a subset of rows, as once, few, many or a class of expanded clone.

>TRBJ2-5|few|NA|TRBV7-2
TGTGCCAGCAGCTTAGAAGTTGGGGGAAGAGACGAGACCCAGTACTTC
CASSLEVGGRDETQYF
>TRBJ2-1|few|TRBD2|TRBV4-1
TGCGCCAGCAGCCAAGGCAGTGCAGCGGGGTTTAATGAGCAGTTCTTC
CASSQGSAAGFNEQFF
>TRBJ2-3|NA|NA|TRBV29-1
TGCAGCGTTGTTATGGGGTCCCGCACAGATACGCAGTATTTT
CSVVMGSRTDTQYF
>TRBJ2-2|NA|NA|TRBV29-1
TGCAGCGTTGAAGTGCACAGAACCACCGGGGAGCTGTTTTTT
CSVEVHRTTGELFF
>TRBJ1-4|NA|NA|TRBV20-1
TGCAGTGCTAGAGATCCCGGGAATGAAAAACTGTTTTTT
CSARDPGNEKLFF
>TRBJ2-1|NA|NA|TRBV10-2
TGCGCCAGCAGTGTGCAGGGTCGGTTTGGCGATGAGCAGTTCTTC
CASSVQGRFGDEQFF
>TRBJ1-2|few|NA|TRBV5-1
TGCGCCAGCAGCCCCCAGGTTGATCAAGCATATGGCTACACCTTC
CASSPQVDQAYGYTF
>TRBJ1-1|few|NA|TRBV4-1
TGCGCCAGCAGCCAACACGACAGTCTCAACCAGGAAGCTTTCTTT
CASSQHDSLNQEAFF
>TRBJ2-7|few|NA|TRBV20-1
TGCAGTGCTAGAGATAAAAGGGATTACGAGCAGTACTTC
CSARDKRDYEQYF
>TRBJ2-7|NA|TRBD2|TRBV12-3/TRBV12-4
TGTGCCAGCAGTTCGCGCGGGGGCTCCTACGAGCAGTACTTC
CASSSRGGSYEQYF
>TRBJ1-6|NA|TRBD1|TRBV24-1
TGTGCCACCAGTGATGGGACAGCCACATCACCCCTCCACTTT
CATSDGTATSPLHF
>TRBJ2-2|NA|NA|TRBV9
TGTGCCAGCAGCGCCTCAGGGTTAACCGGGGAGCTGTTTTTT
CASSASGLTGELFF
>TRBJ2-1|many|NA|TRBV20-1
TGCAGTGCTAGGGGTTGGGGGCTCAATGAGCAGTTCTTC
CSARGWGLNEQFF
>TRBJ2-3|NA|NA|TRBV9
TGTGCCAGCAGCCCCCCTTGGGGGTCGGGGACAGATACGCAGTATTTT
CASSPPWGSGTDTQYF
>TRBJ1-5|NA|NA|TRBV20-1
TGCAGTGCCCCTCGGGGGGATAGCAGTCAGCCCCAGCATTTT
CSAPRGDSSQPQHF
>TRBJ2-7|NA|NA|TRBV6-1
TGTGCCACGGACGGCATCACGCGGGAGCAGTACTTC
CATDGITREQYF
>TRBJ2-4|NA|TRBD1|TRBV4-3
TGCGCCAGCAGCCAACAGCCCGACTGGGGACAGGGGGCGACCCCAGCCAAAAACATTCAGTACTTC
CASSQQPDWGQGATPAKNIQYF
>TRBJ2-7|NA|TRBD1|TRBV7-2
TGTGCCAGCAGCTTACCCGGGACAGGGGCGAAAGAGCAGTACTTC
CASSLPGTGAKEQYF
>TRBJ1-5|many|NA|TRBV6-5
TGTGCCAGCAGTGACAGTAGCAATCAGCCCCAGCATTTT
CASSDSSNQPQHF
>TRBJ2-7|NA|TRBD2|TRBV7-2
TGTGCCAGCAGCCCCCGACTAGCGGGAGATCCCGAGCAGTACTTC
CASSPRLAGDPEQYF
>TRBJ2-1|NA|TRBD1|TRBV27
TGTGCCAGCAGTCCGGACAGGGGCTCCCGAAACTCCTACAATGAGCAGTTCTTC
CASSPDRGSRNSYNEQFF
>TRBJ2-1|NA|NA|TRBV11-2
TGTGCCAGCAGCTTAGAGGGACTCCCTATTAACAATGAGCAGTTCTTC
CASSLEGLPINNEQFF
>TRBJ1-2|NA|NA|TRBV6-1
TGTGCCAGCAGTGAATCGGGGGCGGTTAACTATGGCTACACCTTC
CASSESGAVNYGYTF
>TRBJ2-1|NA|NA|TRBV7-9
TGTGCCAGCAGCTTAGGAGCTTTCAATGAGCAGTTCTTC
CASSLGAFNEQFF
>TRBJ2-3|few|NA|TRBV29-1
TGCAGCGTTCGCCGCGCCCCTGGAGGAGATACGCAGTATTTT
CSVRRAPGGDTQYF
>TRBJ2-3|few|NA|TRBV29-1
TGCAGCGTTTTACTTGCGGCCACAGATACGCAGTATTTT
CSVLLAATDTQYF
>TRBJ2-3|NA|NA|TRBV20-1
TGCAGTGCTAGAGATCCCGCCGGGGTGGTGGAGCCAGATACGCAGTATTTT
CSARDPAGVVEPDTQYF
>TRBJ2-5|NA|NA|TRBV7-9
TGTGCCAGCAGCTGCCAGGAGCAAGAGACCCAGTACTTC
CASSCQEQETQYF
>TRBJ2-3|NA|NA|TRBV7-2
TGTGCCAGCAGCCCCTACGTCAGGGAAACAGATACGCAGTATTTT
CASSPYVRETDTQYF
>TRBJ2-1|few|NA|TRBV28
TGTGCCAGCGGAACAGTAGGATCCATTAATGAGCAGTTCTTC
CASGTVGSINEQFF
>TRBJ2-5|few|TRBD2|TRBV7-2
TGTGCCAGCAGCTTAGTCGGTACTAGCGGATCCGTAGGAGAGACCCAGTACTTC
CASSLVGTSGSVGETQYF
>TRBJ2-1|NA|TRBD1|TRBV20-1
TGCAGTGCTATTCTCTTTGGGGGGACAGGATACAATGAGCAGTTCTTC
CSAILFGGTGYNEQFF
>TRBJ2-3|few|TRBD2|TRBV7-6
TGTGCCAGCAGCTATCCTAGCGGGAGGTTCACAGATACGCAGTATTTT
CASSYPSGRFTDTQYF
>TRBJ1-2|NA|TRBD1|TRBV7-9
TGTGCCAGCAGCTTCAACGGACAGGGAAGTGGCTACACCTTC
CASSFNGQGSGYTF
>TRBJ1-4|few|NA|TRBV7-2
TGTGCCAGCAGCTTAGTGGGCAATAATGAAAAACTGTTTTTT
CASSLVGNNEKLFF
>TRBJ2-5|NA|TRBD1|TRBV29-1
TGCAGCGTGGGGACAGCTATCCAAGAGACCCAGTACTTC
CSVGTAIQETQYF
>TRBJ2-7|NA|NA|TRBV5-1
TGCGCCAGCAGCAACGGACTAGCAACTGGTAACAGGGGGAAGCAGTACTTC
CASSNGLATGNRGKQYF
>TRBJ2-7|few|TRBD2|TRBV25-1
TGTGCCAGCAGTGCCCAAGTAAGAAGACTAGCGGGGGCCTACGAGCAGTACTTC
CASSAQVRRLAGAYEQYF
>TRBJ2-5|NA|NA|TRBV2
TGTGCCAGCAGCGAGACAGCCGCACTCCTCCAAGAGACCCAGTACTTC
CASSETAALLQETQYF
>TRBJ2-7|NA|TRBD1|TRBV12-3/TRBV12-4
TGTGCCAGCAGTAGAACCGGGACAGACGAGCAGTACTTC
CASSRTGTDEQYF
>TRBJ1-2|few|NA|TRBV7-2
TGTGCCAGCAGCTTAATGCAGGTGACGAACTATGGCTACACCTTC
CASSLMQVTNYGYTF
>TRBJ2-3|NA|NA|TRBV15
TGTGCCACCAGCACAGACAGGAGCACAGATACGCAGTATTTT
CATSTDRSTDTQYF